This T cell receptor beta chain was obtained from a study of T cell responses to AZD1222 COVID-19 vaccine. At the level of the study: The study pooled second doses at about 4 or about 12 weeks.

Note on this clone: Its target is not known.

Findings and caveats of the study: At 160-218 and 743-854, vaccine-associated CD4 TCRs were dominant, and they spanned spike. White British people made up most donors, females outnumbered males, and clonal diversity was possibly underestimated. Two AZD1222 doses significantly raised spike-specific TCR breadth and depth over controls.

There are 14 residues in the CDR3. The germline CDR1 and CDR2 sequences are LNHDA and SQIVND (reference sequence). V was pared by 7 bases and J by 5 bases, with 15 bases between. Measured with immunoSEQ multiplex PCR; TCRdb has only the in-frame clones, and not every one. Of more than 150,000 clones listed, 70% to 90% are singletons. The TCR was taken from an adult in good health. The J gene is TRBJ1-5, the V gene TRBV19; a weak D match, TRBD1 (5 bases). Sequencing used peripheral blood, obtained on day 0 of AZD1222 vaccination. CDR3 DNA: TGTGCCAGTAAACCAGGGACGGACTATCAGCCCCAGCATTTT. This gives the protein CASKPGTDYQPQHF.